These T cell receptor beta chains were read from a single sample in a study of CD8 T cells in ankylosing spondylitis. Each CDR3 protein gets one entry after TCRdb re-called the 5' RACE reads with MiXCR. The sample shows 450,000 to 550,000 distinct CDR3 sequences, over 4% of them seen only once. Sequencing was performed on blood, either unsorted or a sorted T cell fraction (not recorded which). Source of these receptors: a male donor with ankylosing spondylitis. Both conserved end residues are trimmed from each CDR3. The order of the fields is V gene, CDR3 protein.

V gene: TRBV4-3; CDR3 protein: ASSQATLDREDGIV
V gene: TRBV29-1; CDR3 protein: SVDRASAMREQF
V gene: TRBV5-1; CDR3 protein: ASSSGTSGGAETQY
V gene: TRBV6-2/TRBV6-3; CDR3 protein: ASSPQSGQVEAF
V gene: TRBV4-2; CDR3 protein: ASSQFEVEGEHYEQY
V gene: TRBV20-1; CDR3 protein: SAIRAGFNSPLH
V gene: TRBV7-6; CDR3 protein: ASSHGGRGQGEQF
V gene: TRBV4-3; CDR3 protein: ASSHTGSVRGTGELF
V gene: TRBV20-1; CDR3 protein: SARAPSGGGIGQF
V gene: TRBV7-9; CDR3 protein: ASSLATPGQWNSPLH
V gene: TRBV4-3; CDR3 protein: ASSQDLYGDYEQY